Following are 19 T cell receptor beta chains from one sample sequenced in a study of T cells in Graves' hyperthyroidism and ophthalmopathy. Amplification of TCR beta CDR3 regions was performed using RNA transcripts as template. An initial round of RT-PCR targeting the TCR CDR3 relied on the HTBI primer set. Each CDR3 protein gets one entry after TCRdb re-called the multiplex PCR reads with MiXCR. The profile shows hundreds of thousands of distinct CDR3 sequences, roughly 15% of them singletons. Sequencing used blood. These receptors all stem from a woman between 18 and 30 years old with Graves' hyperthyroidism.

The V and J genes are TRBV7-8 and TRBJ1-5, with D perhaps TRBD1 (6 bases). The CDR3 is 14 amino acids. Germline V gene data show CDR1 as SGHVS and CDR2 as FQNEAQ. V lost 1 base and J lost 5, with 9 bases in between. This chain's CDR3 is CASSLDRADQPQHF. As DNA, the CDR3 is TGTGCCAGCAGCTTAGACAGGGCGGATCAGCCCCAGCATTTT.

Points on this clonotype: Being one base from a much bigger clone, this may be a read error. The chain couples TRBV28 to TRBJ2-6, with D uncertain. Germline V gene lookup returns CDR1 MDHEN and CDR2 SYDVKM. CDR3 length equals 18 residues. With 7 bases removed from V and 0 bases from J, the gap between germline ends came to 19 bases. CDR3 amino acids: CASTPIYSVLSGANVLTF. Written as DNA, the CDR3 is TGTGCCAGCACCCCCATCTACAGTGTCCTCTCTGGGGCCAACGTCCTGACTTTC.

This clonotype was found many times. This rearrangement joins TRBV27 to TRBJ2-7, with D possibly being TRBD1 (6 bases). V gave up 4 bases and J gave up 4 bases, with 23 bases separating them. The CDR3 has 17 residues. Germline assignment: CDR1 MNHEY and CDR2 SMNVEV (reference sequence). The DNA of the CDR3 is TGTGCCAGCAGTTACGGGACAACGAGAGGTACCGGATACGAGCAGTACTTC. It translates to CASSYGTTRGTGYEQYF.

This clonotype was counted many times. One end of the junction varies from germline; a read error may be responsible. CDR3: CASSESSRADTQYF. CDR3 nucleotide sequence: TGCGCTAGCAGTGAGTCGTCCAGGGCAGATACGCAGTATTTT. The rearrangement joins TRBV10-1 to TRBJ2-3; tentative D call: TRBD1 (5 bases). The V gene's germline CDR1 is WNHNN and CDR2 SYGVQD (reference sequence). The CDR3 has 14 amino acids.

This clonotype was detected a few times. The chain joins TRBV19 to TRBJ1-5; D ambiguous. The germline CDR1 and CDR2 sequences are LNHDA and SQIVND (reference sequence). Trimming removed 5 bases from V and 7 bases from J, with 12 bases in between. The CDR3 runs to 13 residues. CDR3 DNA sequence: TGTGCCAGTAGTGACGTAACTCAACAGCCCCAGCATTTT. Protein product: CASSDVTQQPQHF. Full variable domain (rest looked up from reference TRBV19 and TRBJ1-5): DGGITQSPKYLFRKEGQNVTLSCEQNLNHDAMYWYRQDPGQGLRLIYYSQIVNDFQKGDIAEGYSVSREKKESFPLTVTSAQKNPTAFYLCASSDVTQQPQHFGDGTRLSIL.

The chain combines TRBV11-3 with TRBJ2-2; D possibly corresponds to TRBD2 (5 bases). Per the germline V gene, CDR1 is SGHNT and CDR2 is YENEEA. Trimming pared 4 bases from V and 2 bases from J, leaving 26 bases between. CDR3 size: 20 residues. CDR3 bases: TGTGCCAGCAGCTCCCCTCTCACAAGATGGTCGAGGGCCAACACCGGGGAGCTGTTTTTT. Its translation is CASSSPLTRWSRANTGELFF.

Turning to this clonotype: Possible read error: a much larger clone is one base away. The genes are TRBV12-3 or TRBV12-4 and TRBJ1-5, with 8 bases lining up with TRBD1. This CDR3 has 14 amino acids. CDR3 sequence reads: CASSWTGRNQSQHF. The DNA of the CDR3 is TGTGCCAGCAGTTGGACAGGGAGGAATCAGTCCCAGCATTTT.

The chain carries TRBV28 and TRBJ1-2; D is undetermined. V was clipped by 6 bases and J by 5 bases, with 16 bases between them. The length of the CDR3 is 14 residues. Germline-derived CDR1 and CDR2 are MDHEN and SYDVKM. The CDR3 nucleotides read TGTGCCAGCAGCCCTCCGATCTCCCGTTATGGCTACACCTTC. Its protein product is CASSPPISRYGYTF.

This clonotype was counted only a few times. In DNA, the CDR3 is TGTGCCAGACCTGATCCCCATGGGACTAGCAGCACCTACGAGCAGTACTTC. Protein: CARPDPHGTSSTYEQYF. The genes are TRBV12-3 or TRBV12-4 and TRBJ2-7, with TRBD2 matching over 9 bases. CDR3 length: 17 amino acids. V lost 9 bases, J lost 2 bases, and 17 bases stayed unmatched.

At least ten counts were recorded for this clonotype. V and J are TRBV7-8 and TRBJ2-1; 9 bases line up with TRBD2. The CDR3 runs to 19 residues. V shed 2 bases, J shed 7 bases, and the junction held 18 bases outside the gene matches. Germline CDR1 is SGHVS and CDR2 is FQNEAQ. CDR3 in amino acids: CASSLFVWVSGRPLNEQFF. The DNA of the CDR3 is TGTGCCAGCAGCTTATTCGTCTGGGTCAGCGGGAGGCCTCTTAATGAGCAGTTCTTC.

In its sample, this clonotype was seen many times. The chain is built from TRBV14 and TRBJ2-2; D unresolved. The CDR3 contains 13 residues. With 6 bases removed from V and 2 bases from J, the gap between germline ends came to 7 bases. CDR1 and CDR2 from the germline V gene are SGHDN and FVKESK. For the CDR3, the DNA is TGTGCCAGCAGTGACGGAAACACCGGGGAGCTGTTTTTT. Its protein is CASSDGNTGELFF.

This clonotype was detected a few times. This rearrangement joins TRBV7-2 to TRBJ2-2, with no clear D. This CDR3 comprises 15 residues. V was trimmed by 5 bases and J by 4 bases, leaving 14 bases between them. Germline CDR1 and CDR2: SGHTA and FQGNSA. The DNA for the CDR3 is TGTGCCAGCAGCGGAAAGCGAGTATCCACCGGGGAGCTGTTTTTT. This translates into CASSGKRVSTGELFF.

The chain combines TRBV12-3 or TRBV12-4 with TRBJ1-5; 8 bases agree with TRBD1. Unmatched junction bases numbered 16, after V lost 5 bases and J lost 4 bases. This CDR3 contains 18 residues. CDR3 in DNA: TGTGCCAGCAGTCTCCAACAGGTCGCGGGACAGGTGAATCAGCCCCAGCATTTT. It codes for CASSLQQVAGQVNQPQHF.

V and J are TRBV4-2 and TRBJ2-7, with TRBD2 matching over 7 bases. J gave up 6 bases and V 4 bases, and 12 bases lay outside the gene matches. The germline V gene has CDR1 LGHNA and CDR2 YNFKEQ. The CDR3 has 15 residues. CDR3 loop: CASSRSWASGFEQYF. As DNA, the CDR3 is TGTGCCAGCAGCCGTTCATGGGCTAGCGGATTCGAGCAGTACTTC.

This clonotype was counted many times. The CDR3 DNA is TGTGCCAGCAGCGGGCCGGGAGGGCCCAACGAGCAGTACTTC. Residues: CASSGPGGPNEQYF. The chain combines TRBV9 with TRBJ2-7; 8 nucleotides match TRBD2. V shed 3 bases, J shed 5 bases, and the junction held 7 bases outside the gene matches. The CDR3 extends over 14 amino acids. CDR1 is SGDLS, CDR2 YYNGEE, per germline.

This clonotype has a handful of counts. The chain carries TRBV2 and TRBJ2-7; TRBD2 aligns across 7 bases. CDR1 SNHLY and CDR2 FYNNEI come from the germline V gene. With 5 bases clipped from V and 2 bases from J, the junction kept 3 bases outside the gene matches. The CDR3 spans 13 residues. This CDR3 is CASSRTRTYEQYF. The CDR3 nucleotides read TGTGCCAGCAGTCGGACTAGGACCTACGAGCAGTACTTC.

This clonotype was picked up a small number of times. V gene TRBV12-3 or TRBV12-4 combines with J gene TRBJ1-6; 8 bases agree with TRBD1. J lost 2 bases, V lost 5 bases, and 5 bases had no gene match. The CDR3 totals 16 residues. CDR3 sequence (DNA): TGTGCCAGCAGTGGCCGGGGACAGGCCTATAATTCACCCCTCCACTTT. Amino acid sequence: CASSGRGQAYNSPLHF.

This clonotype turned up a few times. Written as DNA, the CDR3 is TGTGCCAGCAGCCGACCTAGCGGGAGTCCTCCTTACGAGCAGTACTTC. It translates to CASSRPSGSPPYEQYF. The V gene is TRBV7-6, the J gene TRBJ2-7; TRBD2 matches at 10 bases. This CDR3 comprises 16 residues. Germline CDR1 reads SGHVS; CDR2 reads FNYEAQ. The V and J ends lost 5 bases and 4 bases, in that order; junction bases with no gene match: 11. Full variable domain (rest looked up from reference TRBV7-6 and TRBJ2-7): GAGVSQSPRYKVTKRGQDVALRCDPISGHVSLYWYRQALGQGPEFLTYFNYEAQQDKSGLPNDRFSAERPEGSISTLTIQRTEQRDSAMYRCASSRPSGSPPYEQYFGPGTRLTVT.

The gene calls are TRBV5-1 and TRBJ2-2, with 12 bases matching TRBD2. The CDR3 consists of 16 residues. Germline CDR1 SGHRS, CDR2 YFSETQ. Trimming cost V 4 bases and J 6 bases; bases outside gene matches: 7. In DNA, the CDR3 is TGCGCCAGCAGCGCCAGACTAGCGGGAGAGTCCGGGGAGCTGTTTTTT. This translates into CASSARLAGESGELFF.